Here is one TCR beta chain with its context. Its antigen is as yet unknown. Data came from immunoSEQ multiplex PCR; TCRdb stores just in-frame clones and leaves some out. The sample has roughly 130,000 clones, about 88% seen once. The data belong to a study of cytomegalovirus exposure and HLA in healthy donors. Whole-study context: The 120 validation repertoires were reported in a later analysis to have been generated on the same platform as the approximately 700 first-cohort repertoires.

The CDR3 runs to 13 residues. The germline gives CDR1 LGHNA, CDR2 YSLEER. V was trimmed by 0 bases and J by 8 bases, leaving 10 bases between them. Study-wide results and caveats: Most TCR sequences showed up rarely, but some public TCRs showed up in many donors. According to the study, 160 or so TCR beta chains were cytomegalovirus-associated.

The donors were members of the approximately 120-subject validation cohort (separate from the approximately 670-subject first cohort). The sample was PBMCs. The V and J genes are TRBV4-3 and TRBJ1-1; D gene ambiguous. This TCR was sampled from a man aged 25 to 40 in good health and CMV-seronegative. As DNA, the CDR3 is TGCGCCAGCAGCCAAGACCGGGATCGAGAAGCTTTCTTT. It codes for CASSQDRDREAFF.